A selection of T cell receptor beta chains follows, all from one sample in a study of T cells in Graves' hyperthyroidism and ophthalmopathy. TCRdb itself ran the multiplex PCR reads through MiXCR, one entry per CDR3 protein. In the table there are hundreds of thousands of distinct CDR3 sequences, 45% of which are singletons. Input material: peripheral blood or thyroid tissue (not recorded which). These receptor sequences come from an adult man with Graves' disease, either hyperthyroidism or ophthalmopathy (not recorded which). Both conserved end residues are part of each CDR3. D genes are given only for firm matches. A row's size may be missing; if present it is once, few, many or a size class.

TRBJ2-2,-,TRBD2,TRBV20-1,TGCAGTGCTAGACCCACCCGACTAGCGGGGGGGCCCAACGGGGAGCTGTTTTTT,CSARPTRLAGGPNGELFF
TRBJ2-5,few,TRBD2,TRBV7-9,TGTGCCAGCAGCCTCGGGACTAGTAGAGAGACCCAGTACTTC,CASSLGTSRETQYF
TRBJ1-4,few,-,TRBV7-2,TGTGCCAGCAGCACCCGACAGGAGAATGAAAAACTGTTTTTT,CASSTRQENEKLFF
TRBJ1-6,-,-,TRBV10-2,TGCGCCAGCAGTGCTCGGCCGAGCTCCTATAATTCACCCCTCCACTTT,CASSARPSSYNSPLHF
TRBJ2-5,-,-,TRBV29-1,TGCAGCGTCAACATACAAGAGACCCAGTACTTC,CSVNIQETQYF
TRBJ2-5,many,-,TRBV20-1,TGCAGTGCTAGAAGACAAGAGACCCAGTACTTC,CSARRQETQYF
TRBJ1-5,many,-,TRBV2,TGTGCCAGCAGGGACAGTCGCGGGCTTCAGCCCCAGCATTTT,CASRDSRGLQPQHF
TRBJ2-7,few,-,TRBV29-1,TGCAGCGTTGGCAGGGTTTACGAGCAGTACTTC,CSVGRVYEQYF
TRBJ2-7,-,-,TRBV11-2,TGTGCCAGCAGCTTGGAGCTGGGACTTCGCCCTTCCTACGAGCAGTACTTC,CASSLELGLRPSYEQYF
TRBJ2-2,-,-,TRBV4-2,TGTGCCAGCAGCCAACGCATGGTGGTCGGGGAGCTGTTTTTT,CASSQRMVVGELFF
TRBJ2-6,-,-,TRBV7-9,TGTGCCAGCAGCTTAGTCTCAGGGGCCGGGGCCAACGTCCTGACTTTC,CASSLVSGAGANVLTF
TRBJ2-3,few,-,TRBV24-1,TGTGCCACCAGTGACGGGGAAACTAGCACAGATACGCAGTATTTT,CATSDGETSTDTQYF
TRBJ2-5,-,TRBD2,TRBV5-1,TGCGCCAGCAGCTTCCGACTAGCGGGGGACCAAGAGACCCAGTACTTC,CASSFRLAGDQETQYF
TRBJ1-1,-,-,TRBV25-1,TGTGCTAGGTTACGGAGAGGGACTGAAGCTTTCTTT,CARLRRGTEAFF
TRBJ1-4,-,-,TRBV7-9,TGTGCCAGCAGCGCCCCGAACCAGGTTACTAATGAAAAACTGTTTTTT,CASSAPNQVTNEKLFF
TRBJ1-3,few,-,TRBV20-1,TGCAGTGCTAGAGTTGGAGGCAACGGAAACACCATATATTTT,CSARVGGNGNTIYF
TRBJ1-4,-,TRBD1,TRBV20-1,TGCAGTGCTAGAGCCAGCAGGGGGCAAAAACTGTTTTTT,CSARASRGQKLFF
TRBJ2-7,-,TRBD2,TRBV29-1,TGCAGCGTTTTTGGGGGAGGGCCCTACGAGCAGTACTTC,CSVFGGGPYEQYF
TRBJ1-1,-,-,TRBV25-1,TGTGCCAGCAGTGCTACTACCGGGACGATGAACACTGAAGCTTTCTTT,CASSATTGTMNTEAFF
TRBJ2-5,many,-,TRBV7-6,TGTGCCAGCAGCCCCCTTGTAGCGGAGACCCAGTACTTC,CASSPLVAETQYF
TRBJ2-7,many,-,TRBV7-2,TGTGCCAGCAGCTCCAAGACGATCTCCTACGAGCAGTACTTC,CASSSKTISYEQYF
TRBJ1-2,-,-,TRBV29-1,TGCAGCGTTGCTCGGGACTCGGATGGCTACACCTTC,CSVARDSDGYTF
TRBJ1-2,-,-,TRBV6-5,TGTGCCAGCAGTGAACTCCCGACAGTCAACTATGGCTACACCTTC,CASSELPTVNYGYTF
TRBJ2-7,few,TRBD1,TRBV7-2,TGTGCCAGCAGCCAAGGCGGTGGACAGGGGGCGGTCGAGCAGTACTTC,CASSQGGGQGAVEQYF
TRBJ2-7,many,TRBD1,TRBV29-1,TGCAGCGTTGAAAGGAACAGGGGACGAGGCGAGCAGTACTTC,CSVERNRGRGEQYF
TRBJ1-6,-,TRBD1,TRBV5-1,TGCGCCAGCAGCTTGGCACAGGGGACGGATTCACCCCTCCACTTT,CASSLAQGTDSPLHF
TRBJ1-4,few,-,TRBV24-1,TGTGCCAGCAGTTTATCTTGGCATAACGAAAAACTGTTTTTT,CASSLSWHNEKLFF
TRBJ1-1,-,-,TRBV11-1,TGTGCCAAACAGGGATCGAGGTGGGACACTGAAGCTTTCTTT,CAKQGSRWDTEAFF
TRBJ1-1,-,-,TRBV7-2,TGTGCCAGCAGCTTACGGGGAGGCGGTACTGAAGCTTTCTTT,CASSLRGGGTEAFF
TRBJ1-3,-,-,TRBV7-2,TGTGCCAGCAGCCAGACAAATCTCGCTGGAAACACCATATATTTT,CASSQTNLAGNTIYF
TRBJ1-4,many,TRBD1,TRBV2,TGTGCCAGCGTGGGGACAGGGGAGGAAAAACTGTTTTTT,CASVGTGEEKLFF
TRBJ2-7,-,TRBD2,TRBV29-1,TGCAGCGTTCAAGCGGGAGGGCAATCCTACGAGCAGTACTTC,CSVQAGGQSYEQYF
TRBJ1-4,many,-,TRBV12-3/TRBV12-4,TGTGCCAGCAGTCCCCCGTACCGAAATGAAAAACTGTTTTTT,CASSPPYRNEKLFF
TRBJ1-2,-,-,TRBV19,TGTGCCAGTAGTACCCGGACAGCGAACTACACCTTC,CASSTRTANYTF
TRBJ1-5,few,-,TRBV7-9,TGCGCCAGCAGCCAAGATGCAGGGAAAGGTCAGCCCCAGCATTTT,CASSQDAGKGQPQHF
TRBJ1-2,many,-,TRBV12-3/TRBV12-4,TGTGCCAGCAGTTTCGGACGGCACTATGGCTACACCTTC,CASSFGRHYGYTF
TRBJ2-7,-,-,TRBV7-8,TGTGCCAGCAGCTTAAGGAGCAGGGGGGACTACGAGCAGTACTTC,CASSLRSRGDYEQYF
TRBJ2-1,-,TRBD1,TRBV7-2,TGTGCCAGCAGCTTGCGGACAGGGATCAATGAGCAGTTCTTC,CASSLRTGINEQFF
TRBJ1-3,many,TRBD1,TRBV24-1,TGTGCCACCAGTGATTCCCCGGGACAGGGAAACACCATATATTTT,CATSDSPGQGNTIYF
TRBJ2-7,many,TRBD2,TRBV15,TGTGCCACCAGCAGTGAGCGAGTGCGGGGGTACGAGCAGTACTTC,CATSSERVRGYEQYF
TRBJ1-4,-,-,TRBV20-1,TGCAGTGCGACCCGAGCCGCCGGAGATGAAAAACTGTTTTTT,CSATRAAGDEKLFF
TRBJ1-2,-,-,TRBV28,TGTGCCAGCAGTTTATCCCCGGGGGCTATCTATGGCTACACCTTC,CASSLSPGAIYGYTF
TRBJ1-3,few,-,TRBV20-1,TGCAGCACCTGGGGAAGGGAAGGGTTCGGAAACACCATATATTTT,CSTWGREGFGNTIYF
TRBJ1-4,many,-,TRBV2,TGTGCCAGCAGTGAGGACGGACCAAATGAAAAACTGTTTTTT,CASSEDGPNEKLFF
TRBJ1-1,-,-,TRBV29-1,TGCAGCGCTCGGGCTCCTTTCGGTGGAAAAGCTTTCTTT,CSARAPFGGKAFF
TRBJ2-5,-,TRBD2,TRBV7-2,TGTGCCAGCAGCCAAGATCGACTAGCGGGAGTACCCCAAGAGACCCAGTACTTC,CASSQDRLAGVPQETQYF
TRBJ2-2,few,-,TRBV2,TGTGCCGAAGGCGAGCAGGGGCCACCCGGGGAGCTGTTTTTT,CAEGEQGPPGELFF
TRBJ2-7,many,-,TRBV29-1,TGCAGCGTTGAAGTCAGGGTGGAGCAGTACTTC,CSVEVRVEQYF
TRBJ2-6,-,-,TRBV11-2,TGTGCCAGCAGCTTAAATTCTGGGGCGATAATTCACTCTGGGGCCAACGTCCTGACTTTC,CASSLNSGAIIHSGANVLTF
TRBJ1-2,-,TRBD1,TRBV5-1,TGCGCCAGCAGCCAGGCCGGGACAGGGGATGATGGCTACACCTTC,CASSQAGTGDDGYTF
TRBJ1-1,many,-,TRBV12-3/TRBV12-4,TGTGCCAGCAGTTTGGCGACAGGCAAGAACACTGAAGCTTTCTTT,CASSLATGKNTEAFF
TRBJ1-5,-,-,TRBV20-1,TGCAGTGCTAGAGGCGGTGACAATCAGCCCCAGCATTTT,CSARGGDNQPQHF
TRBJ2-5,few,TRBD1,TRBV20-1,TGCAGTGCTAGGTACAGGGGGATACAAGAGACCCAGTACTTC,CSARYRGIQETQYF
TRBJ2-7,few,-,TRBV29-1,TGCAGCGTTGAGACGGACCCCGCCCGATACTACGAGCAGTACTTC,CSVETDPARYYEQYF
TRBJ1-2,few,-,TRBV29-1,TGCAGCTTTGGCCAGACCTATGGCTACACCTTC,CSFGQTYGYTF
TRBJ2-2,-,-,TRBV5-1,TGCGCCAGCAGCTTGGGACTAGAAACCGGGGAGCTGTTTTTT,CASSLGLETGELFF
TRBJ1-1,few,TRBD1,TRBV20-1,TGCAGTGCTAGAAAAACAGGGGCTTGGAACACTGAAGCTTTCTTT,CSARKTGAWNTEAFF
TRBJ2-7,once,TRBD1,TRBV28,TGTGCCAGCAGTAGAACAGGGGGCTATACCCACGAGCAGTACTTC,CASSRTGGYTHEQYF